This T cell receptor (beta chain) derives from a study of blood T cell repertoires in COVID-19. Assay: immunoSEQ multiplex PCR; the TCRdb copy retains only in-frame clones and omits some. The sample holds approximately 44,000 clones, 80% to 90% seen once. In germline, CDR1 is WSHSY, CDR2 SAAADI. The CDR3 contains 15 residues. Trimming took 6 bases from V and 1 from J, leaving 15 bases between them. The chain uses TRBV10-2 and TRBJ1-2; D remains unclear. Sequencing was done on a sample of peripheral blood. This TCR derives from a woman aged 40 to 50 with acute or convalescent COVID-19. CDR3 residues: CASRDPPAVNYGYTF. CDR3 DNA: TGCGCCAGCAGAGACCCCCCCGCGGTTAACTATGGCTACACCTTC.